These 18 T cell receptor beta chains were all obtained from the same sample, sequenced in a study of beta chain features in type 1 diabetes. Of the isolated RNA, all was reverse transcribed, and so the sequenced material was expressed TCRB transcripts. Sequencing used immunoSEQ multiplex PCR; TCRdb keeps in-frame clones, though not all of them. The data contain about 620,000 clones, roughly 16% of them singletons. Sample: naive CD4+ T cells from blood. These receptors were obtained from a man younger than 35 in good health.

V and J are TRBV15 and TRBJ2-7; 7 bases map to TRBD1. The junction had 5 bases not matched to a gene; V was cut back by 0 bases and J by 3 bases. Germline CDR1 reads LNHNV; CDR2 reads YYDKDF (reference sequence). The length of the CDR3 is 15 residues. The CDR3 region has the DNA TGTGCCACCAGCAGAGATCAAGACAGGGTCTACGAGCAGTACTTC. Encoded protein: CATSRDQDRVYEQYF.

The rearrangement links TRBV9 to TRBJ1-5; D gene unclear. Trimming stripped 6 bases from V and 6 bases from J, with 25 bases between. Germline CDR1 SGDLS, CDR2 YYNGEE. This CDR3 spans 17 amino acids. CDR3 nucleotides: TGTGCCAGCATCCCCCGGAGGCGTCACGGAAGCGGTCAGCCCCAGCATTTT. Its protein is CASIPRRRHGSGQPQHF.

This clone appeared a few times. The chain couples TRBV27 to TRBJ2-5; D not resolved. CDR3 size: 13 residues. The V end lost 2 bases, the J end lost 7 bases, and 11 bases lay between the germline ends. Germline V lookup: CDR1 MNHEY, CDR2 SMNVEV (reference sequence). Here the CDR3 DNA reads TGTGCCAGCAGTTTAGATCCTAAGTGGACCCAGTACTTC. Translating gives CASSLDPKWTQYF.

This clone was counted only a few times. The J gene is TRBJ2-3, the V gene TRBV9, with a possible D match to TRBD2 (6 bases). V was shortened by 0 bases and J by 3 bases, with 8 bases between the two germline ends. The CDR3 extends over 14 amino acids. The germline V gene has CDR1 SGDLS and CDR2 YYNGEE. CDR3 coding DNA: TGTGCCAGCAGCGTAGGGACTAAAACAGATACGCAGTATTTT. Amino acids: CASSVGTKTDTQYF.

This clone was seen only a few times. The chain carries TRBV4-3 and TRBJ1-2; a possible D gene is TRBD1 (6 bases). This CDR3 is built from 12 residues. CDR1 is LGHNA, CDR2 YSLEER, per germline. V gave up 1 base and J gave up 9 bases, with 9 bases separating them. This CDR3 reads CASSQVGGSYTF. CDR3 DNA: TGCGCCAGCAGCCAAGTGGGGGGCAGCTACACCTTC.

This clone was detected a few times. The chain combines TRBV5-1 with TRBJ2-5; D might be TRBD2 (5 bases). There are 14 residues in the CDR3. Between the trimmed V and J ends, which lost 4 bases and 2 bases, there was a span of 12 bases. Germline lookup yields CDR1 SGHRS and CDR2 YFSETQ. CDR3 DNA sequence: TGCGCCAGCAGCCCCGAGGGTCAACAAGAGACCCAGTACTTC. Protein: CASSPEGQQETQYF.

This clone has a handful of counts. The V call is TRBV15, the J call TRBJ2-7, with D perhaps matching TRBD2 (6 bases). Looked up from germline, CDR1 is LNHNV and CDR2 is YYDKDF (reference sequence). V lost 0 bases, J lost 2 bases, and 11 bases lay in between. The CDR3 extends over 15 amino acids. CDR3 in DNA: TGTGCCACCAGCAGAGAGGAGGGGACGCCCTACGAGCAGTACTTC. This gives the protein CATSREEGTPYEQYF.

This clone has just a few counts. The chain joins TRBV7-2 to TRBJ2-7; TRBD1 agrees at 9 bases. Germline lookup yields CDR1 SGHTA and CDR2 FQGNSA. The junction had 12 bases not matched to a gene; V was cut back by 5 bases and J by 1 base. This CDR3 comprises 17 residues. Here the CDR3 reads CASSQSGQGKFSYEQYF. CDR3 bases: TGTGCCAGCAGCCAATCAGGACAGGGGAAATTTTCCTACGAGCAGTACTTC.

This sequence joins TRBV9 and TRBJ2-5; perhaps TRBD1 as D (5 bases). The length of the CDR3 is 16 residues. The germline V and J ends were trimmed by 3 bases and 1 base, with 16 bases remaining between them. CDR1 is SGDLS, CDR2 YYNGEE, per germline. In nucleotides, the CDR3 is TGTGCCAGCAGCGCAGGGTTAAGCCGCCCCCAAGAGACCCAGTACTTC. Amino acid sequence: CASSAGLSRPQETQYF.

This clone appeared a few times. The rearrangement uses TRBV28 and TRBJ2-3; D gene unclear. Germline V gives CDR1 MDHEN, CDR2 SYDVKM. The CDR3 loop spans 14 amino acids. The germline V and J ends were trimmed by 6 bases and 2 bases, with 12 bases remaining between them. CDR3 nucleotides: TGTGCCAGCAGCGAAGGGTCTCACACAGATACGCAGTATTTT. Protein: CASSEGSHTDTQYF.

The J gene is TRBJ1-1, the V gene TRBV13; TRBD1 agrees at 7 bases. Germline trimming cut 8 bases from V and 0 bases from J; bases unmatched to any gene: 3. This CDR3 comprises 13 residues. CDR1 PRHDT and CDR2 FYEKMQ come from the germline V gene (reference sequence). CDR3 nucleotides: TGTGCCAGCGAGGGACAGCTGAACACTGAAGCTTTCTTT. Amino acid sequence: CASEGQLNTEAFF.

The CDR3 loop is CASSSAGGQETQYF. The DNA of the CDR3 is TGTGCCAGCAGCTCCGCCGGGGGACAAGAGACCCAGTACTTC. This chain links TRBV7-2 with TRBJ2-5; possible D gene TRBD2, 6 bases. This CDR3 is built from 14 residues. Germline V lookup: CDR1 SGHTA, CDR2 FQGNSA. V dropped 4 bases and J dropped 2 bases, with 11 bases sitting between them.

J is TRBJ2-7 and V is TRBV23-1, with a weak D call TRBD1 (8 bases). TRBV23-1 belongs to the ORF category, with a function that is uncertain. Trimming removed 7 bases at V and 2 bases at J, with 18 bases between. This CDR3 has 15 amino acids. CDR3 sequence (DNA): TGCGCCAGCACCCACAGGGGGGGAGGTCCCTACGAGCAGTACTTC. It encodes CASTHRGGGPYEQYF.

This clone was counted a few times. The sample has other DNA sequences that encode this CDR3 too. This chain connects TRBV7-3 to TRBJ2-1, with D uncertain. CDR3 length: 13 residues. Germline CDR1 is SGHTA and CDR2 is FQGTGA. V was pared by 3 bases and J by 0 bases, with 3 bases between. The DNA for the CDR3 is TGTGCCAGCAGCTTGGGCTCCTACAATGAGCAGTTCTTC. It is translated as CASSLGSYNEQFF.

This chain links TRBV9 with TRBJ2-3, with 10 bases that match TRBD1. After removal of 3 bases from V and 7 bases from J, the junction contained 11 bases not matched to a gene. The CDR3 runs 16 residues. The germline CDR1 and CDR2 sequences are SGDLS and YYNGEE. The CDR3 is CASSGRPGQGIHTQYF. The CDR3 DNA is TGTGCCAGCAGCGGCCGACCGGGACAGGGGATCCATACGCAGTATTTT.

The chain has TRBV2 and TRBJ2-2; 11 positions agree with TRBD1. The CDR3 is 15 amino acids. The germline V gene encodes CDR1 SNHLY and CDR2 FYNNEI. With 4 bases clipped from V and 7 bases from J, the junction kept 5 bases outside the gene matches. In DNA, the CDR3 is TGTGCCAGCAGTGCCGGGACAGGGGGTTTCGGGGAGCTGTTTTTT. It encodes CASSAGTGGFGELFF.

This clone was detected a few times. V usage is TRBV5-1 and J usage is TRBJ2-3; D may be TRBD2 (6 bases). Germline CDR1 SGHRS, CDR2 YFSETQ. V was cut by 3 bases and J by 3 bases, with 17 bases left in between. The CDR3 totals 16 residues. CDR3 in DNA: TGCGCCAGCAGCTCCCGGTTTGTGGGAGGAACAGATACGCAGTATTTT. Translated, it gives CASSSRFVGGTDTQYF.

The genes are TRBV18 and TRBJ1-5, with 8 bases matching TRBD1. The CDR3 is made up of 16 amino acids. V trimming: 3 bases; J trimming: 6 bases; junction bases outside the gene matches: 10. Germline assignment: CDR1 KGHSH and CDR2 LQKENI. The CDR3 DNA follows: TGTGCCAGCTCACCGACCAGGGGGCGGCGTTTTCAGCCCCAGCATTTT. It translates to CASSPTRGRRFQPQHF.